The entry below describes one T cell receptor (beta chain). The study ran its PCR with 60 Vbeta and 13 Jbeta primers. The data were produced by immunoSEQ multiplex PCR, yet TCRdb's version contains in-frame clones alone and is incomplete. This sample yields some 140,000 clones, of which 75% are seen a single time; about 3% belongs to the top ten. The CDR3 is made up of 14 amino acids. Germline assignment: CDR1 SGHTA and CDR2 FQGNSA. The V segment lost 5 bases and the J segment 1 base; nucleotides outside the gene matches: 5. Healthy people donating bone marrow made up the donors. This record comes from a study of cytomegalovirus exposure and HLA in healthy donors. Overall study context: A prior analysis found some 110 million unique TCR beta sequences from 150 million to 200 million T cells.

The source of this sequence is a man younger than 45 in good health and CMV-seronegative. V usage is TRBV7-2 and J usage is TRBJ2-7, with 7 nucleotides matching TRBD2. The sample comprised PBMCs. The CDR3 spells CASSPRGLSYEQYF. CDR3 sequence (DNA): TGTGCCAGCAGCCCGAGGGGACTATCCTACGAGCAGTACTTC.